This T cell receptor beta chain is drawn from a study of cytomegalovirus exposure and HLA in healthy donors. Study results and limitations: With later analysis, a missense DCLRE1C variant became linked to TCR beta V- and J-gene trimming. The productive fraction for most TCR beta V segments was about 87% or about 30% in an earlier analysis. Analyzed later, most CMV-associated TCR beta chains appeared HLA-restricted.

The J segment lost 0 bases and the V segment lost 1 base, leaving 8 bases of the junction unmatched. This CDR3 is 18 amino acids long. The germline V gene encodes CDR1 SGHTA and CDR2 FQGNSA. The PCR ran on 60 Vbeta and 13 Jbeta primers. Sequencing was performed with immunoSEQ multiplex PCR; in TCRdb, only in-frame clones are kept and a portion is missing. The sample includes over 130,000 clones, 61% of them seen just once. As regards this clone: Its specificity is not known.

Sequenced sample: PBMCs. The chain employs TRBV7-2 and TRBJ2-5; 10 bases align to TRBD2. The source of this sequence is a male donor in good health and CMV-seronegative. The CDR3 nucleotides are TGTGCCAGCAGCTTAGGAGTAGCGGGGGGTCCGTACCAAGAGACCCAGTACTTC. Translating gives CASSLGVAGGPYQETQYF.